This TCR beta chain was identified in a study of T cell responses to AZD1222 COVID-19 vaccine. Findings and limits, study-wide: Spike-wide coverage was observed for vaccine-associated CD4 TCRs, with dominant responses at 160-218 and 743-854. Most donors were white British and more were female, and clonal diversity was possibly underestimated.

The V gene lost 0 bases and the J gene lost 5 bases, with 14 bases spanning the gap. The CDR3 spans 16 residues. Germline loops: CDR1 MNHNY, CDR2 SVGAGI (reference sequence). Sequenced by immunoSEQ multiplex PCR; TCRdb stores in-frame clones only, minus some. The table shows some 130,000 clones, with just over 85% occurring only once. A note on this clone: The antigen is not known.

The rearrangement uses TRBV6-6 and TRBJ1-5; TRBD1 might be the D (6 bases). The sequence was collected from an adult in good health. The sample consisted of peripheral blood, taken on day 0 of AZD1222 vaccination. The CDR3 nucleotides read TGTGCCAGCAGTTACTCAGGGCAGGGGTTGGATCAGCCCCAGCATTTT. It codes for CASSYSGQGLDQPQHF.